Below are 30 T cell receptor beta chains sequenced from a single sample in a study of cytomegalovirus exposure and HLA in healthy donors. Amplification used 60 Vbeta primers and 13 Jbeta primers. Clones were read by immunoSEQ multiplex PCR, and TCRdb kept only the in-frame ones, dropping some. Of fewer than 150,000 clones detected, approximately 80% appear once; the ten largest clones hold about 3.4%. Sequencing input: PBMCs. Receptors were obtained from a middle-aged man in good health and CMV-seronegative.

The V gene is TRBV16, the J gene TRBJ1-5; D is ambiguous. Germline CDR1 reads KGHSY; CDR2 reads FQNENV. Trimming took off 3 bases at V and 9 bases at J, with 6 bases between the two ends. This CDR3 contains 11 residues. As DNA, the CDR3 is TGTGCCAGCAGCCACCGGTCGCCCCAGCATTTT. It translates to CASSHRSPQHF.

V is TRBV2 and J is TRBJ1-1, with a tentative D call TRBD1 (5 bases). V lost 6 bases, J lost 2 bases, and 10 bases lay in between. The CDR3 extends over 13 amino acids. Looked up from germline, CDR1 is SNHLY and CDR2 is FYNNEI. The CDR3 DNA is TGTGCCAGCAGGGGGGGGTCCAACACTGAAGCTTTCTTT. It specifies CASRGGSNTEAFF.

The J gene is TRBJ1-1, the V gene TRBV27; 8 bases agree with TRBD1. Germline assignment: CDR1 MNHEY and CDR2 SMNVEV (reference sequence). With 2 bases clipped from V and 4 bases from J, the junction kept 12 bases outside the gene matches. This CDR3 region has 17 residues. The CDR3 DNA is TGTGCCAGCAGTTTAGGACAGGGACCTCACCACGGCACTGAAGCTTTCTTT. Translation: CASSLGQGPHHGTEAFF.

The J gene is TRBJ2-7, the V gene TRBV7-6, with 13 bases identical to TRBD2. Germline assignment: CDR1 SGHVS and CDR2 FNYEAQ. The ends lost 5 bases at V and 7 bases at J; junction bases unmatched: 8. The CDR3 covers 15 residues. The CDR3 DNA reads TGTGCCAGCAGCCCTGGACTAGCGGGGGCGTGGGAGCAGTACTTC. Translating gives CASSPGLAGAWEQYF.

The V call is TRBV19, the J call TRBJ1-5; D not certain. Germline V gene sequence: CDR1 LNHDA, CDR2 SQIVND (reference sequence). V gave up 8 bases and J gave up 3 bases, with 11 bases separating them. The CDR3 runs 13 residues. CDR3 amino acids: CASVSSVNQPQHF. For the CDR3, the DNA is TGTGCCAGTGTTAGTTCGGTCAATCAGCCCCAGCATTTT.

This chain's CDR3 is CASSSGPAGLDTQYF. The CDR3 coding sequence is TGTGCCAGCAGCTCCGGCCCGGCGGGGCTCGATACGCAGTATTTT. V usage is TRBV11-2 and J usage is TRBJ2-3, with TRBD2 as a possible D gene (6 bases). CDR1 is SGHAT and CDR2 is FQNNGV in the germline V gene. V lost 4 bases to trimming and J lost 6 bases, with 17 bases between them. CDR3 length equals 15 residues.

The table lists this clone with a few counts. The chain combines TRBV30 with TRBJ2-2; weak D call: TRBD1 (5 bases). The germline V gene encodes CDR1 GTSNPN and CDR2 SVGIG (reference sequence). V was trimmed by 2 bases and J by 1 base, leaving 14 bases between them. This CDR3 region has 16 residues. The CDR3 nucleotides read TGTGCCTGGAGTAAAATTTTAACAGGGAACACCGGGGAGCTGTTTTTT. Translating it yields CAWSKILTGNTGELFF.

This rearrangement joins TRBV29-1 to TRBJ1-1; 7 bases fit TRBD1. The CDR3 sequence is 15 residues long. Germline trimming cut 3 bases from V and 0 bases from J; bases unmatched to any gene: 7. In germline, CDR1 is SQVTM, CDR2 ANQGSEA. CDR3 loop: CSVDPDRVLNTEAFF. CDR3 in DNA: TGCAGCGTTGACCCCGACAGGGTCTTGAACACTGAAGCTTTCTTT.

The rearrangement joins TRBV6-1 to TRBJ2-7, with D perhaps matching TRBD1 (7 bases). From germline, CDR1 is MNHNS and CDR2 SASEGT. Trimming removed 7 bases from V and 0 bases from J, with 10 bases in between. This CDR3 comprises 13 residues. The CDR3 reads CASTQGGSYEQYF. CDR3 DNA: TGTGCCAGCACCCAGGGGGGCTCCTACGAGCAGTACTTC.

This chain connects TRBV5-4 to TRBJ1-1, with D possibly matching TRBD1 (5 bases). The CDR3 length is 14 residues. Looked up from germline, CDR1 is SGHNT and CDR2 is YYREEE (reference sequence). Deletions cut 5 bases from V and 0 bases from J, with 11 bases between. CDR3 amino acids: CASRFEQVNTEAFF. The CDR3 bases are TGTGCCAGCAGGTTTGAACAGGTGAACACTGAAGCTTTCTTT.

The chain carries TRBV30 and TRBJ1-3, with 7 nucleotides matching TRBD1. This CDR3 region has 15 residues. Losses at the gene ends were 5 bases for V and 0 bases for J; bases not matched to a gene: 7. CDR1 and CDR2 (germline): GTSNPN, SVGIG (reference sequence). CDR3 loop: CAWGEQGTSGNTIYF. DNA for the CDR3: TGTGCCTGGGGCGAACAGGGGACCTCTGGAAACACCATATATTTT.

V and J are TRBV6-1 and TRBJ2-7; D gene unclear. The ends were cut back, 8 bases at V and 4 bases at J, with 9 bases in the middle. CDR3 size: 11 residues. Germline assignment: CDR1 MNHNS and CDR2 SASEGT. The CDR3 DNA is TGTGCCAGCGGGCCGCAGTACGAGCAGTACTTC. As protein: CASGPQYEQYF.

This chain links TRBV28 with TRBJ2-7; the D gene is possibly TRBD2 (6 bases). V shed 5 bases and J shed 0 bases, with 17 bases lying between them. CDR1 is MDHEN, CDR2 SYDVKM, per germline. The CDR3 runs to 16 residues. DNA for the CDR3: TGTGCCAGCAGTCCGAGGGTGGGAGGTTCCTCCTACGAGCAGTACTTC. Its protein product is CASSPRVGGSSYEQYF.

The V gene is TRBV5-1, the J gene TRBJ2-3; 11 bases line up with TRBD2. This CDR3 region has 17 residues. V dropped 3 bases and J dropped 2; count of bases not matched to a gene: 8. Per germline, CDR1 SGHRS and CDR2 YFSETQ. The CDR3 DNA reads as TGCGCCAGCAGCTCCGGGACTAGCGGCCACGACACAGATACGCAGTATTTT. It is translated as CASSSGTSGHDTDTQYF.

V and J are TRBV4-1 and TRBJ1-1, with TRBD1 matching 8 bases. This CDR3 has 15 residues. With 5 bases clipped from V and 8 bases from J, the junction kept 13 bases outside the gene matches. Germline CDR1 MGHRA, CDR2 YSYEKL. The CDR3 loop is CASSARMGQENEAFF. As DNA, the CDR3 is TGCGCCAGCAGCGCACGGATGGGACAGGAGAACGAAGCTTTCTTT.

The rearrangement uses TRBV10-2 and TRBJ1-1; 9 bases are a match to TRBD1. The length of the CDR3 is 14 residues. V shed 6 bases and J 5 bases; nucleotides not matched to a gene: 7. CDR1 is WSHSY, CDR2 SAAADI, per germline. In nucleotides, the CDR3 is TGCGCCAGCAGAGGGGGGGACAGGGCGACTGAAGCTTTCTTT. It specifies CASRGGDRATEAFF.

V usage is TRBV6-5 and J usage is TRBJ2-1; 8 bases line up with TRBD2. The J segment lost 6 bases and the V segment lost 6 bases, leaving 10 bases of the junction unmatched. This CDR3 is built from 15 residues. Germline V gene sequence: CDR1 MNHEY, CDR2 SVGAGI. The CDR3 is CASSRGLAIFNEQFF. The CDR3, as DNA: TGTGCCAGCAGCCGCGGACTAGCAATCTTCAATGAGCAGTTCTTC.

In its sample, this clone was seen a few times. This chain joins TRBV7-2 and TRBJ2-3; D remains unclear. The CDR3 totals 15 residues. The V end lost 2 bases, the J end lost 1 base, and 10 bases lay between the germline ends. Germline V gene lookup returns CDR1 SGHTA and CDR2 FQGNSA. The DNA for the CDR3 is TGTGCCAGCAGCTTATTCGCTCGAGGCACAGATACGCAGTATTTT. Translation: CASSLFARGTDTQYF.

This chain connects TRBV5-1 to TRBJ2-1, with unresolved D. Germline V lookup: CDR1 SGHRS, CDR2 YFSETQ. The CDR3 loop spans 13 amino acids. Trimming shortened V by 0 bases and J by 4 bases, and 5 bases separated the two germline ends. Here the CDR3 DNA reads TGCGCCAGCAGCTTGGCCACATACAATGAGCAGTTCTTC. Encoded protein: CASSLATYNEQFF.

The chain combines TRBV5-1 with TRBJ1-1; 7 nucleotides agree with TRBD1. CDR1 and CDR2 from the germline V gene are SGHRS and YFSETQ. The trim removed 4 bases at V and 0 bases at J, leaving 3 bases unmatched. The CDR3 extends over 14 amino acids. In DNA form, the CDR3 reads TGCGCCAGCAGCCAAGGGGGCGTGAACACTGAAGCTTTCTTT. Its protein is CASSQGGVNTEAFF.

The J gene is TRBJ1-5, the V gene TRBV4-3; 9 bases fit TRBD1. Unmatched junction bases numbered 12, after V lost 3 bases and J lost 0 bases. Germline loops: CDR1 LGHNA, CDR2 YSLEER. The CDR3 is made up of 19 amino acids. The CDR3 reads CASSQGPGTGLYSNQPQHF. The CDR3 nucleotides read TGCGCCAGCAGCCAGGGACCCGGGACAGGGCTTTATAGCAATCAGCCCCAGCATTTT.

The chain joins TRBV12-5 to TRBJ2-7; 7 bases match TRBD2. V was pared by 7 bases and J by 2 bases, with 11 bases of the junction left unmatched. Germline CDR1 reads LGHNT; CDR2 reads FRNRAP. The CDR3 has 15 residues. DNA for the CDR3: TGTGCTAGTGCCCCCTGGGCTAGCGGAACCTACGAGCAGTACTTC. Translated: CASAPWASGTYEQYF.

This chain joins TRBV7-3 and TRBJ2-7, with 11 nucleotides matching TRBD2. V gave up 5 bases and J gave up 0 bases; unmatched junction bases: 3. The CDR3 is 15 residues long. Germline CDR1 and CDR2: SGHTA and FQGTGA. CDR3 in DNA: TGTGCCAGCAGCCTGGGACTAGCGGACTCCTACGAGCAGTACTTC. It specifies CASSLGLADSYEQYF.

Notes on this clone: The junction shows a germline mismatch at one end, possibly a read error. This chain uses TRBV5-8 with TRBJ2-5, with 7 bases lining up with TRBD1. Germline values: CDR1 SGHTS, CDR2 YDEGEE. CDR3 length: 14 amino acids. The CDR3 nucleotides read TGTGCTAGCAGCCCTCGACAGGGCCAAGAGACCCAGTACTTC. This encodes CASSPRQGQETQYF.

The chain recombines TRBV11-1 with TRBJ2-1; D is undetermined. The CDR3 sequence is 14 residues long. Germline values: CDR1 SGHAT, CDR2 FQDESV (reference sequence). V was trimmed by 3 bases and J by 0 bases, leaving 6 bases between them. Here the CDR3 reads CASSFFSSYNEQFF. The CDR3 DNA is TGTGCCAGCAGCTTCTTCAGCTCCTACAATGAGCAGTTCTTC.

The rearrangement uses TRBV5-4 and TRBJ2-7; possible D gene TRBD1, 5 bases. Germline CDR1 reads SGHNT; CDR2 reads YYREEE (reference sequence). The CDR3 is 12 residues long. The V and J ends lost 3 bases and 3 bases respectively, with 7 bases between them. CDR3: CASSWGDYEQYF. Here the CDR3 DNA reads TGTGCCAGCAGCTGGGGCGACTACGAGCAGTACTTC.

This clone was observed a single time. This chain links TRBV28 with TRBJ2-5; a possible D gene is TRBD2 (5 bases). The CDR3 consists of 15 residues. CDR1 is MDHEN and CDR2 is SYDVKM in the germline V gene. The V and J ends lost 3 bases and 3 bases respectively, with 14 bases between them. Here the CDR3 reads CASSFEGRLKETQYF. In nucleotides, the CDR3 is TGTGCCAGCAGTTTCGAGGGCAGACTTAAAGAGACCCAGTACTTC.

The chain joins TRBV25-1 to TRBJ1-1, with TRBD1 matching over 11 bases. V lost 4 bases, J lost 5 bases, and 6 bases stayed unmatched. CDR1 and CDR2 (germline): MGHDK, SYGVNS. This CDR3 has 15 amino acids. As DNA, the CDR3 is TGTGCCAGCAGTGTCCGGGGACAGGGGGTTACTGAAGCTTTCTTT. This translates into CASSVRGQGVTEAFF.

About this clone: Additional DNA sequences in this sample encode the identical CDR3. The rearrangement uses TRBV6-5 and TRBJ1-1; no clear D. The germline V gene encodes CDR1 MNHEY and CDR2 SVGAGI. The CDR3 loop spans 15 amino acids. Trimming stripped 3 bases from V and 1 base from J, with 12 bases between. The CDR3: CASSYQGQANTEAFF. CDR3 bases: TGTGCCAGCAGTTATCAAGGCCAGGCGAACACTGAAGCTTTCTTT.

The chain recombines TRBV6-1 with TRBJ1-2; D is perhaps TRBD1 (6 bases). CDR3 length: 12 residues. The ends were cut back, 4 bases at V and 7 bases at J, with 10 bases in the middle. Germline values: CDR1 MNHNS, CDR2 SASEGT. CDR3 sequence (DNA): TGTGCCAGCAGTGTCGACAGGAGTGGCTACACCTTC. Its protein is CASSVDRSGYTF.